The entry below describes one T cell receptor beta chain. What it recognizes is unknown. Germline lookup yields CDR1 GTSNPN and CDR2 SVGIG (reference sequence). This CDR3 has 12 residues. Trimming removed 1 base at V and 7 bases at J, with 7 bases between. Cells designated naive CD8 were CD45RO-negative and were positively selected for CCR7, with terminally differentiated effector memory CD45RA+ cells excluded. Only Caucasian adults living in Nashville, Tennessee made up the donor group. Template for every sorted-subset replicate PCR totaled 150 to 250 ng DNA, some 30,000 T cell genomes. Assay used: immunoSEQ multiplex PCR; TCRdb lists only in-frame clones, some missing. The table has about 2 million clones, about 94% seen once. The data were obtained in a study of shared clonotypes between healthy human individuals. Study overall: Donor ages ranged 18 to 49 years: a couple of women, a few men. Findings and limits, study-wide: Investigators expected sequencing depth to affect clonotype sharing among donors.

J is TRBJ2-2 and V is TRBV30, with D perhaps matching TRBD2 (5 bases). The receptor's source is a young man in good health. Sequencing was carried out using naive CD8+ T cells sorted from blood. DNA for the CDR3: TGTGCCTGGAGTGGAGGGTACGGGGAGCTGTTTTTT. Its protein product is CAWSGGYGELFF.